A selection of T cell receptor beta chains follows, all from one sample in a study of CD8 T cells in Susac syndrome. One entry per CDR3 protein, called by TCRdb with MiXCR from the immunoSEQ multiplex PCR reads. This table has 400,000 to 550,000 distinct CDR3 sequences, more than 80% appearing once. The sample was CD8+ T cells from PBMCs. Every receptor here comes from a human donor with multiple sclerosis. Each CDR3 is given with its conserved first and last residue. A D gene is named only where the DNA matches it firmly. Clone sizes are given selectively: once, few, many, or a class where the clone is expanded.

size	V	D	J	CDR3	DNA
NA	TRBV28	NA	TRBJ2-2	CASSLLRGGGGELFF	TGTGCCAGCAGTTTACTCAGGGGAGGCGGCGGGGAGCTGTTTTTT
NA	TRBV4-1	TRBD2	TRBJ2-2	CASSHPPGREPTGELFF	TGCGCCAGCAGCCACCCCCCTGGGCGGGAGCCGACCGGGGAGCTGTTTTTT
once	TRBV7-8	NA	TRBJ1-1	CASSYRRDPIREAFF	TGTGCCAGCAGCTACCGGCGGGACCCGATTCGGGAAGCTTTCTTT
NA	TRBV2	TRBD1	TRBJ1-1	CASRDSLYFRAFF	TGTGCCAGCCGGGACAGCCTCTACTTTCGAGCTTTCTTT
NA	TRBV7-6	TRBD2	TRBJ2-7	CASSSGLAGNEQYF	TGTGCCAGCAGCTCGGGACTAGCGGGAAACGAGCAGTACTTC
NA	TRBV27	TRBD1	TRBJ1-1	CASSPGTGFDTEAFF	TGTGCCAGCAGTCCCGGGACAGGGTTTGACACTGAAGCTTTCTTT
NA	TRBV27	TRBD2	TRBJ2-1	CASSRLLAGGANEQFF	TGTGCCAGCAGTCGCCTACTAGCGGGAGGGGCCAATGAGCAGTTCTTC
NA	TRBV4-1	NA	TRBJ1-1	CASSRTPGGFPEAFF	TGCGCCAGCAGCCGCACCCCGGGGGGGTTTCCTGAAGCTTTCTTT
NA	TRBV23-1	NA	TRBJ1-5	CPTEGLRNQPQHF	TGCCCGACCGAGGGCCTTCGCAATCAGCCCCAGCATTTT
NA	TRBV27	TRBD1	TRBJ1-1	CASSMTGYTEAFF	TGTGCCAGCAGTATGACAGGGTACACTGAAGCTTTCTTT
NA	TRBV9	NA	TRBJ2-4	CASSVVGADGNIQYF	TGTGCCAGCAGCGTAGTTGGGGCAGATGGAAACATTCAGTACTTC